A single sample is the source of the 26 T cell receptor beta chains below, sequenced in a study of T cell repertoires in cytomegalovirus infection. Their target antigens are unknown. Via MiXCR, TCRdb re-called the reads, giving one row per CDR3 protein. The sample carries 700,000 to 900,000 distinct CDR3 sequences, roughly 29% recorded once. Specimen: cultured CD8+ T cells from PBMCs, collected from culture after CMV antigen stimulation. Receptors were obtained from a human donor in good health (CMV status not recorded). Some clones in this sample may be carry-over from other donors' samples.

The chain is built from TRBV7-6 and TRBJ2-3; 11 bases fit TRBD2. This CDR3 region has 15 residues. V lost 5 bases and J lost 6; bases outside the gene matches: 7. Per the germline V gene, CDR1 is SGHVS and CDR2 is FNYEAQ. The CDR3 loop is CASSGLAGGRDTQYF. CDR3 nucleotide sequence: TGTGCCAGCAGCGGGCTAGCGGGGGGTCGGGATACGCAGTATTTT.

This clonotype was detected only a few times. The rearrangement joins TRBV6-5 to TRBJ1-2; the D gene is possibly TRBD1 (5 bases). Germline V lookup: CDR1 MNHEY, CDR2 SVGAGI. Between the trimmed V and J ends, which lost 5 bases and 8 bases, there was a span of 18 bases. This CDR3 is built from 14 residues. The CDR3 region has the DNA TGTGCCAGCAGTCCCCGGGGGGGTTTGGAGGGCTACACCTTC. Translated, it gives CASSPRGGLEGYTF.

This clonotype was observed a handful of times. The chain carries TRBV20-1 and TRBJ1-2, with a possible D match to TRBD1 (6 bases). The germline V gene has CDR1 DFQATT and CDR2 SNEGSKA (reference sequence). CDR3 length: 15 amino acids. Between the trimmed V and J ends, which lost 0 bases and 8 bases, there was a span of 19 bases. Here the CDR3 reads CSARDWDTISGGYTF. The CDR3 region has the DNA TGCAGTGCTAGAGATTGGGACACTATCTCAGGGGGCTACACCTTC.

This clonotype was observed at least ten times. V is TRBV12-3 or TRBV12-4 and J is TRBJ2-3, with no clear D. The CDR3 sequence is 15 residues long. V was shortened by 4 bases and J by 0 bases, with 11 bases between the two germline ends. This chain's CDR3 is CASSSHGRSTDTQYF. DNA for the CDR3: TGTGCCAGCAGTTCCCATGGGCGGAGCACAGATACGCAGTATTTT.

The chain employs TRBV27 and TRBJ2-7; D remains unclear. CDR1 is MNHEY, CDR2 SMNVEV, per germline (reference sequence). CDR3 length: 14 residues. Trimming removed 6 bases from V and 3 bases from J, with 15 bases in between. CDR3 sequence: CASSLVPNSYEQYV. The CDR3 region has the DNA TGTGCCAGCAGCTTAGTTCCTAACAGCTACGAGCAGTACGTC.

This clonotype was seen more than once but under ten times. The chain recombines TRBV2 with TRBJ2-4; D might be TRBD1 (6 bases). Germline V gene lookup returns CDR1 SNHLY and CDR2 FYNNEI. CDR3 length: 16 amino acids. Trimming removed 3 bases from V and 4 bases from J, with 16 bases in between. CDR3 amino acids: CASSDSAGTSKNIQYF. Written as DNA, the CDR3 is TGTGCCAGCAGTGACTCCGCCGGGACATCTAAAAACATTCAGTACTTC.

This clonotype was detected only a few times. The gene calls are TRBV7-2 and TRBJ2-7, with D unclear. Germline V gives CDR1 SGHTA, CDR2 FQGNSA. The CDR3 runs 18 residues. Trimming took 0 bases from V and 4 from J, leaving 22 bases between them. CDR3 DNA sequence: TGTGCCAGCAGCTTAGCGCGGAGTCTACGAGCAGGTGATTACGAGCAGTACTTC. This gives the protein CASSLARSLRAGDYEQYF.

This clonotype was detected a few times. The V gene is TRBV2, the J gene TRBJ1-3; D ambiguous. The CDR3 contains 14 residues. CDR1 SNHLY and CDR2 FYNNEI come from the germline V gene. Trimming stripped 7 bases from V and 0 bases from J, with 10 bases between. CDR3 in DNA: TGTGCCAGCAACCTCCCAACCTCTGGAAACACCATATATTTT. This translates into CASNLPTSGNTIYF.

The chain uses TRBV4-1 and TRBJ2-1; D gene ambiguous. CDR3 size: 19 residues. The germline V and J ends were trimmed by 0 bases and 0 bases, with 18 bases remaining between them. Germline CDR1 is MGHRA and CDR2 is YSYEKL. The CDR3 DNA follows: TGCGCCAGCAGCCAAGACGGTCTTCGCGCAGCCATCTCCTACAATGAGCAGTTCTTC. It translates to CASSQDGLRAAISYNEQFF.

This clonotype was observed many times. V is TRBV7-9 and J is TRBJ2-7; TRBD2 might be the D (5 bases). Germline V gives CDR1 SEHNR, CDR2 FQNEAQ (reference sequence). Trimming cost V 4 bases and J 2 bases, with 9 bases left between them. The CDR3 extends over 13 amino acids. The CDR3 coding sequence is TGTGCCAGCAGCTCCCCGGGGACCTACGAGCAGTACGTC. Translating it yields CASSSPGTYEQYV.

The rearrangement links TRBV6-5 to TRBJ1-5; D is unresolved. Trimming took 2 bases from V and 4 from J, leaving 6 bases between them. The CDR3 is 13 residues long. CDR1 is MNHEY and CDR2 is SVGAGI in the germline V gene. The CDR3 here is CASSYDGNQPQHF. CDR3 nucleotides: TGTGCCAGCAGTTACGATGGGAATCAGCCCCAGCATTTT.

V is TRBV12-3 or TRBV12-4 and J is TRBJ2-2, with D uncertain. There are 14 residues in the CDR3. Trimming took 7 bases from V and 2 from J, leaving 11 bases between them. CDR3 in amino acids: CASKPGSNTGELFF. The CDR3 DNA is TGTGCCAGCAAACCCGGATCCAACACCGGGGAGCTGTTTTTT.

This clonotype was seen a handful of times. The chain has TRBV27 and TRBJ1-1, with D unresolved. V lost 3 bases and J lost 1, with 9 bases in between. The CDR3 runs 14 residues. Germline V gives CDR1 MNHEY, CDR2 SMNVEV (reference sequence). The CDR3 DNA follows: TGTGCCAGCAGTTTCGGGTCAGAGAACACTGAAGCTTTCTTT. This translates into CASSFGSENTEAFF.

This clonotype was detected a few times. The chain combines TRBV27 with TRBJ2-3; D is perhaps TRBD1 (5 bases). The germline V gene encodes CDR1 MNHEY and CDR2 SMNVEV (reference sequence). V dropped 10 bases and J dropped 2 bases, with 19 bases sitting between them. The CDR3 totals 15 residues. Here the CDR3 reads CATAPTGSDTDTQYF. The CDR3 DNA reads TGTGCCACGGCCCCTACAGGTTCGGACACAGATACGCAGTATTTT.

This clonotype has just a few counts. This chain connects TRBV4-2 to TRBJ1-1; 7 bases map to TRBD1. The CDR3 spans 15 residues. CDR1 and CDR2 (germline): LGHNA, YNFKEQ. V shed 0 bases and J 4 bases; nucleotides not matched to a gene: 5. CDR3: CASSQEEGASTEAFF. CDR3 DNA: TGTGCCAGCAGCCAAGAGGAGGGGGCGAGCACTGAAGCTTTCTTT.

This sequence joins TRBV6-1 and TRBJ2-3, with 10 positions matching TRBD2. Germline trimming cut 6 bases from V and 0 bases from J; bases unmatched to any gene: 6. The CDR3 extends over 16 amino acids. From germline, CDR1 is MNHNS and CDR2 SASEGT. CDR3 nucleotides: TGTGCCAGCAGAGTACTAGCGGGGACTAGCACAGATACGCAGTATTTT. It translates to CASRVLAGTSTDTQYF.

The rearrangement joins TRBV6-2 or TRBV6-3 to TRBJ1-2; D is perhaps TRBD1 (5 bases). The CDR3 contains 14 residues. Germline loops: CDR1 MNHEY, CDR2 SVGEGT. Trimming took off 2 bases at V and 8 bases at J, with 15 bases between the two ends. CDR3 in amino acids: CASSYTGLMAGYTF. The CDR3 nucleotides are TGTGCCAGCAGTTACACGGGACTGATGGCAGGCTACACCTTC.

This clonotype has only a few counts. The rearrangement joins TRBV20-1 to TRBJ1-2, with D perhaps matching TRBD1 (6 bases). Germline CDR1 and CDR2: DFQATT and SNEGSKA (reference sequence). Trimming removed 4 bases from V and 0 bases from J, with 24 bases in between. This CDR3 region has 18 residues. The CDR3 loop is CSANTKIGGGGSNYGYTF. The CDR3 DNA follows: TGCAGTGCTAACACAAAGATCGGAGGGGGAGGTTCTAACTATGGCTACACCTTC.

For the CDR3, the DNA is TGTGCCAGCAGCCTACAAATTAGGGGACTAGCGGGGGGAACAGATACGCAGTATTTT. This sequence encodes CASSLQIRGLAGGTDTQYF. The gene calls are TRBV7-6 and TRBJ2-3; TRBD2 matches 15 bases. The CDR3 runs 19 residues. V lost 5 bases and J lost 3; bases outside the gene matches: 12. Germline values: CDR1 SGHVS, CDR2 FNYEAQ.

For this clonotype: The junction differs from germline at one of its ends, possibly a read error. This sequence joins TRBV5-3 and TRBJ2-1; 7 bases are a match to TRBD2. TRBV5-3 falls under the ORF class, with uncertain function. CDR3 length equals 14 residues. The CDR3 nucleotides are TGTGCCAGCAGCTTGGGCCGGGGGGTGGATGAGCAGTTCTTC. This translates into CASSLGRGVDEQFF.

This clonotype was found many times. The chain links TRBV12-3 or TRBV12-4 to TRBJ1-1, with D unresolved. The CDR3 covers 15 residues. The V end was cut by 5 bases, the J end by 3 bases, with 16 bases between. The chain's CDR3 is CASSDPGRRDTEAFF. Written as DNA, the CDR3 is TGTGCCAGCAGTGATCCAGGTCGACGGGACACTGAAGCTTTCTTT.

The CDR3 DNA reads as TGTGCCAGCAGTGGGGGGACAGAGAATGGCTACACCTTC. As protein: CASSGGTENGYTF. The chain recombines TRBV27 with TRBJ1-2; TRBD1 matches at 7 bases. Germline values: CDR1 MNHEY, CDR2 SMNVEV (reference sequence). The CDR3 contains 13 residues. The junction had 6 bases not matched to a gene; V was cut back by 5 bases and J by 6 bases.

This chain uses TRBV7-3 with TRBJ2-1, with 8 bases that match TRBD1. CDR3 length equals 18 residues. CDR1 is SGHTA, CDR2 FQGTGA, per germline. V shed 0 bases, J shed 7 bases, and the junction held 14 bases outside the gene matches. CDR3 DNA sequence: TGTGCCAGCAGCTTAACCCTAGGGACAGGCCACTATGGGAATGAGCAGTTCTTC. It encodes CASSLTLGTGHYGNEQFF.

This clonotype was counted at least ten times. The rearrangement uses TRBV5-1 and TRBJ2-1; 7 bases agree with TRBD2. Germline assignment: CDR1 SGHRS and CDR2 YFSETQ. The CDR3 loop spans 16 amino acids. V shed 0 bases and J 3 bases; nucleotides not matched to a gene: 6. The CDR3, as DNA: TGCGCCAGCAGCTTGGGAGCGGGGTACCTCTACAATGAGCAGTTCTTC. As protein: CASSLGAGYLYNEQFF.

This clonotype was seen a few times. The chain combines TRBV10-2 with TRBJ1-1; D uncertain. CDR3 length equals 15 residues. Germline V gene lookup returns CDR1 WSHSY and CDR2 SAAADI. V lost 2 bases and J 0 bases, leaving 10 bases between the germline ends. The CDR3, as DNA: TGCGCCAGCAGTGAGCAAAGAAGTTTGAACACTGAAGCTTTCTTT. Translating it yields CASSEQRSLNTEAFF.

Only a few counts were recorded for this clonotype. The chain recombines TRBV25-1 with TRBJ2-5; tentative D call: TRBD1 (5 bases). This CDR3 has 13 residues. The V and J ends lost 5 bases and 7 bases respectively, with 14 bases between them. CDR1 MGHDK and CDR2 SYGVNS come from the germline V gene. CDR3 sequence reads: CASSPQGRGTQYF. For the CDR3, the DNA is TGTGCCAGCAGTCCGCAGGGCCGAGGGACCCAGTACTTC.